Following are 28 T cell receptor beta chains from one sample sequenced in a study of patients and donors after allogeneic stem cell transplantation. TCRdb independently ran MiXCR on the RT-PCR reads; one entry per CDR3 protein. The sample lists roughly 960,000 distinct CDR3 sequences; under 20% were seen once. Sequencing was carried out using blood, either unsorted or a sorted T cell fraction (not recorded which). Receptors originate from a human donor who was either an allogeneic HSCT recipient or a stem cell or donor lymphocyte infusion donor (not recorded which). It is not recorded whose cells these are; they may come from a transplant donor.

The rearrangement uses TRBV9 and TRBJ2-7; 9 nucleotides agree with TRBD1. The germline CDR1 and CDR2 sequences are SGDLS and YYNGEE. The CDR3 covers 14 residues. After removal of 7 bases from V and 2 bases from J, the junction contained 7 bases not matched to a gene. The chain's CDR3 is CASARQGVAYEQYF. In nucleotides, the CDR3 is TGTGCCAGCGCCAGACAGGGGGTAGCCTACGAGCAGTACTTC.

This clonotype showed up just a few times. The J gene is TRBJ2-7, the V gene TRBV6-6; TRBD1 aligns across 8 bases. Per the germline V gene, CDR1 is MNHNY and CDR2 is SVGAGI (reference sequence). J was trimmed by 7 bases and V by 5 bases; bases with no gene match: 4. The CDR3 is 12 residues long. DNA for the CDR3: TGTGCCAGCAGTACACAGGGGGTTGAGCAGTACTTC. Protein: CASSTQGVEQYF.

This clonotype was detected a few times. The chain links TRBV4-2 to TRBJ2-5, with D tentatively TRBD1 (8 bases). Germline V gives CDR1 LGHNA, CDR2 YNFKEQ. V was cut by 2 bases and J by 5 bases, with 15 bases left in between. CDR3 length equals 15 residues. CDR3: CASSQPQGGKETQYF. The CDR3 DNA sequence: TGTGCCAGCAGCCAACCACAGGGGGGGAAGGAGACCCAGTACTTC.

The chain uses TRBV7-2 and TRBJ2-7; D perhaps matches TRBD2 (6 bases). V was trimmed by 4 bases and J by 8 bases, leaving 9 bases between them. The CDR3 consists of 11 residues. Looked up from germline, CDR1 is SGHTA and CDR2 is FQGNSA. CDR3 DNA sequence: TGTGCCAGCAGCTCCGGGGGACAGCAGTACTTC. Its translation is CASSSGGQQYF.

This clonotype has just a few counts. The V gene is TRBV20-1, the J gene TRBJ1-3; TRBD1 matches 10 bases. The V and J ends lost 6 bases and 3 bases, in that order; junction bases with no gene match: 8. The length of the CDR3 is 15 residues. Germline V gives CDR1 DFQATT, CDR2 SNEGSKA (reference sequence). The CDR3 here is CSALDRDRGGNTIYF. The CDR3 DNA sequence: TGCAGTGCCCTCGACCGGGACAGGGGTGGAAACACCATATATTTT.

At least ten counts were recorded for this clonotype. The chain employs TRBV6-5 and TRBJ2-7; tentatively, D is TRBD1 (5 bases). The CDR3 has 15 residues. V lost 0 bases and J 3 bases, leaving 12 bases between the germline ends. Germline loops: CDR1 MNHEY, CDR2 SVGAGI. CDR3 DNA sequence: TGTGCCAGCAGTTACTCCATAGGGGCGAGCTACGAGCAGTACTTC. This encodes CASSYSIGASYEQYF.

This clonotype was recorded a few times. The J gene is TRBJ1-1, the V gene TRBV18; tentative D call: TRBD1 (5 bases). The germline V gene has CDR1 KGHSH and CDR2 LQKENI. The CDR3 sequence is 14 residues long. The V gene lost 6 bases and the J gene lost 9 bases, with 20 bases spanning the gap. The CDR3 spells CASSPGQMYQKAFF. The CDR3 DNA sequence: TGTGCCAGCTCCCCGGGGCAAATGTACCAGAAAGCTTTCTTT.

The DNA of the CDR3 is TGTGCCAGCAGTCTTGGACTAGGTCTCAGCACAGATACGCAGTATTTT. It specifies CASSLGLGLSTDTQYF. The chain employs TRBV12-3 or TRBV12-4 and TRBJ2-3, with 7 bases identical to TRBD2. After removal of 5 bases from V and 0 bases from J, the junction contained 8 bases not matched to a gene. There are 16 residues in the CDR3.

The genes are TRBV29-1 and TRBJ2-3; TRBD2 agrees at 7 bases. Germline V lookup: CDR1 SQVTM, CDR2 ANQGSEA. Losses at the gene ends were 5 bases for V and 2 bases for J; bases not matched to a gene: 7. The CDR3 has 14 amino acids. The CDR3 region has the DNA TGCAGCGTTTCCCCCGCGGGAGTCACAGATACGCAGTATTTT. This codes for CSVSPAGVTDTQYF.

This clonotype has a count of ten or more. The V gene is TRBV25-1, the J gene TRBJ2-1, with D perhaps assigned TRBD1 or TRBD2 (5 bases each). The CDR3 is 13 amino acids. Germline CDR1 reads MGHDK; CDR2 reads SYGVNS. V shed 6 bases and J shed 7 bases, with 13 bases lying between them. The CDR3 sequence is CASRRGNRNEQFF. The CDR3 bases are TGTGCCAGCAGGAGGGGCAATAGAAATGAGCAGTTCTTC.

This clonotype was recorded a few times. The chain joins TRBV20-1 to TRBJ2-5; D possibly matches TRBD1 or TRBD2 (5 bases each). V was cut by 4 bases and J by 2 bases, with 14 bases left in between. Germline V gives CDR1 DFQATT, CDR2 SNEGSKA (reference sequence). This CDR3 has 14 residues. CDR3 sequence (DNA): TGCAGTGCTAACCTTGAGGGGATTCAAGAGACCCAGTACTTC. This translates into CSANLEGIQETQYF.

The CDR3 nucleotides read TGCAGTGCTCGACTAGCTGAATTTTACAATGAGCAGTTCTTC. Its translation is CSARLAEFYNEQFF. This chain links TRBV20-1 with TRBJ2-1; the match to TRBD2 covers 7 bases. The CDR3 runs to 14 residues. The V gene's germline CDR1 is DFQATT and CDR2 SNEGSKA (reference sequence). Trimming cost V 5 bases and J 4 bases; bases outside gene matches: 8.

The chain combines TRBV7-9 with TRBJ2-2; D not certain. The CDR3 consists of 14 residues. V lost 8 bases and J lost 5, with 15 bases in between. CDR1 and CDR2 from the germline V gene are SEHNR and FQNEAQ (reference sequence). CDR3 sequence: CASFNPAGTGELFF. CDR3 nucleotides: TGTGCCAGCTTCAATCCCGCCGGGACCGGGGAGCTGTTTTTT.

This clonotype was observed a handful of times. The chain combines TRBV28 with TRBJ1-5; a weak D match, TRBD1 (5 bases). This CDR3 has 17 residues. V lost 7 bases, J lost 3 bases, and 22 bases lay in between. The germline V gene has CDR1 MDHEN and CDR2 SYDVKM. CDR3 bases: TGTGCCAGCACATTAGGAGCGTTACAGGCCTACAATCAGCCCCAGCATTTT. Its translation is CASTLGALQAYNQPQHF.

This chain uses TRBV20-1 with TRBJ2-7, with D hard to call. Germline V gene data show CDR1 as DFQATT and CDR2 as SNEGSKA (reference sequence). The CDR3 loop spans 13 amino acids. V was trimmed by 5 bases and J by 0 bases, leaving 11 bases between them. CDR3 sequence reads: CSAGGLSSYEQYF. In DNA form, the CDR3 reads TGCAGTGCTGGTGGCTTAAGCTCCTACGAGCAGTACTTC.

This clonotype appeared once. The chain joins TRBV20-1 to TRBJ2-7, with 11 bases matching TRBD2. Germline V gives CDR1 DFQATT, CDR2 SNEGSKA (reference sequence). The length of the CDR3 is 16 residues. Unmatched junction bases numbered 11, after V lost 5 bases and J lost 2 bases. CDR3: CSAQPPTSGETYEQYF. For the CDR3, the DNA is TGCAGTGCTCAGCCCCCGACTAGCGGGGAAACCTACGAGCAGTACTTC.

This clonotype came up a few times. The gene calls are TRBV7-2 and TRBJ2-7; a possible D gene is TRBD2 (6 bases). The CDR3 covers 15 residues. CDR1 is SGHTA and CDR2 is FQGNSA in the germline V gene. Trimming took 1 base from V and 2 from J, leaving 12 bases between them. The CDR3 coding sequence is TGTGCCAGCAGCTTAGAATCGGGGGTACCCTACGAGCAGTACTTC. It encodes CASSLESGVPYEQYF.

The sample holds a few counts of this clonotype. The V call is TRBV5-6, the J call TRBJ2-3; TRBD2 agrees at 9 bases. The trim removed 3 bases at V and 0 bases at J, leaving 5 bases unmatched. The germline V gene has CDR1 SGHDT and CDR2 YYEEEE. The CDR3 is 16 residues long. The CDR3 nucleotides read TGTGCCAGCAGCTGGGAGCGGGGGGCCAGCACAGATACGCAGTATTTT. It encodes CASSWERGASTDTQYF.

CDR3 in DNA: TGCGCCAGCAGCTCCGGACAGCAAACCGCTACGGATACGCAGTATTTT. Translating it yields CASSSGQQTATDTQYF. The V and J genes are TRBV5-1 and TRBJ2-3; maybe TRBD1 (6 bases). Trimming shortened V by 3 bases and J by 6 bases, and 20 bases separated the two germline ends. Germline V lookup: CDR1 SGHRS, CDR2 YFSETQ. This CDR3 spans 16 amino acids.

The chain links TRBV7-9 to TRBJ2-5; maybe TRBD1 (7 bases). Trimming shortened V by 8 bases and J by 6 bases, and 22 bases separated the two germline ends. Per germline, CDR1 SEHNR and CDR2 FQNEAQ (reference sequence). This CDR3 spans 15 amino acids. In nucleotides, the CDR3 is TGTGCCAGCGGACAGGTTAAGACTAGTGAAAAGACCCAGTACTTC. It translates to CASGQVKTSEKTQYF. The complete variable domain, with remaining parts taken from reference TRBV7-9 and TRBJ2-5, reads DTGVSQNPRHKITKRGQNVTFRCDPISEHNRLYWYRQTLGQGPEFLTYFQNEAQLEKSRLLSDRFSAERPKGSFSTLEIQRTEQGDSAMYLCASGQVKTSEKTQYFGPGTRLLVL.

This clonotype came up a few times. The CDR3 sequence: CAIMGIMNTEAFF. CDR3 nucleotide sequence: TGTGCCATCATGGGGATCATGAACACTGAAGCTTTCTTT. The V gene is TRBV10-3, the J gene TRBJ1-1; D uncertain. Germline CDR1 and CDR2: ENHRY and SYGVKD. The CDR3 length is 13 residues. V was clipped by 7 bases and J by 0 bases, with 9 bases between them.

A few counts support this clonotype. This chain links TRBV4-1 with TRBJ2-3; D call uncertain. CDR3 length equals 16 residues. Germline loops: CDR1 MGHRA, CDR2 YSYEKL. Trimming pared 0 bases from V and 2 bases from J, leaving 12 bases between. CDR3 protein: CASSQDPAPNTDTQYF. The CDR3, as DNA: TGCGCCAGCAGCCAAGATCCAGCGCCCAACACAGATACGCAGTATTTT.

Many counts were recorded for this clonotype. This chain joins TRBV6-5 and TRBJ1-1, with D tentatively TRBD1 (6 bases). Germline lookup yields CDR1 MNHEY and CDR2 SVGAGI. The CDR3 has 18 residues. The germline V and J ends were trimmed by 2 bases and 0 bases, with 19 bases remaining between them. CDR3 sequence: CASSYGAQGRIMNTEAFF. The CDR3 nucleotides read TGTGCCAGCAGTTACGGTGCTCAGGGGCGGATCATGAACACTGAAGCTTTCTTT.

The chain carries TRBV12-3 or TRBV12-4 and TRBJ1-2, with 8 bases fitting TRBD1. The trim removed 8 bases at V and 5 bases at J, leaving 10 bases unmatched. CDR3 length: 14 residues. The chain's CDR3 is CASSRDRTTYGYTF. The CDR3 coding sequence is TGTGCCAGCTCCCGGGACAGGACGACGTATGGCTACACCTTC.

This sequence joins TRBV4-1 and TRBJ2-7; 8 nucleotides align to TRBD1. Germline V gene lookup returns CDR1 MGHRA and CDR2 YSYEKL. There are 13 residues in the CDR3. Trimming took 9 bases from V and 5 from J; bases not matched to a gene: 9. The CDR3 bases are TGCGCCAGTTCCGGCAGGGGGCGCAACGAGCAGTACTTC. Translating it yields CASSGRGRNEQYF.

CDR3 amino acids: CASSPRGREYNEQFF. DNA for the CDR3: TGTGCCAGCAGCCCGAGAGGGCGGGAATACAATGAGCAGTTCTTC. This rearrangement joins TRBV9 to TRBJ2-1, with a tentative D call TRBD2 (6 bases). Germline CDR1 SGDLS, CDR2 YYNGEE. Trimming removed 4 bases from V and 4 bases from J, with 15 bases in between. The CDR3 sequence is 15 residues long. Filled out from reference TRBV9 and TRBJ2-1, the complete variable domain reads DSGVTQTPKHLITATGQRVTLRCSPRSGDLSVYWYQQSLDQGLQFLIQYYNGEERAKGNILERFSAQQFPDLHSELNLSSLELGDSALYFCASSPRGREYNEQFFGPGTRLTVL.

The chain links TRBV6-1 to TRBJ1-6, with a tentative D call TRBD1 (6 bases). Germline lookup yields CDR1 MNHNS and CDR2 SASEGT. The CDR3 is made up of 15 amino acids. The ends were cut back, 4 bases at V and 8 bases at J, with 15 bases in the middle. The CDR3 loop is CASSVTDRGYSPLHF. CDR3 DNA: TGTGCCAGCAGTGTCACGGACAGAGGATATTCACCCCTCCACTTT.

The chain links TRBV5-6 to TRBJ2-1; 9 positions agree with TRBD1. CDR3 size: 17 residues. CDR1 is SGHDT, CDR2 YYEEEE, per germline. V was pared by 4 bases and J by 6 bases, with 14 bases of the junction left unmatched. This chain's CDR3 is CASSQPWDRAMGNEQFF. In DNA form, the CDR3 reads TGTGCCAGCAGCCAGCCTTGGGACAGGGCGATGGGCAATGAGCAGTTCTTC. Full variable domain (remainder filled in from reference TRBV5-6 and TRBJ2-1): DAGVTQSPTHLIKTRGQQVTLRCSPKSGHDTVSWYQQALGQGPQFIFQYYEEEERQRGNFPDRFSGHQFPNYSSELNVNALLLGDSALYLCASSQPWDRAMGNEQFFGPGTRLTVL.